The clone carrying this TCR beta chain was seen many times. Its target is unknown. CDR3 length: 15 amino acids. The ends were cut back, 2 bases at V and 5 bases at J, with 15 bases in the middle. Germline V lookup: CDR1 SEHNR, CDR2 FQNEAQ (reference sequence). A single record per CDR3 protein comes from TCRdb applying MiXCR to the 5' RACE reads. The sample holds hundreds of thousands of distinct CDR3 sequences; around 8% are singletons and the top ten take less than 2%. The entry originates in a study of identical twins. Notes on the study in general: Out-of-frame alpha sequences shared by twins showed excess low generation probability. While abundant cord blood beta clonotypes carried fewer insertions, memory repertoires showed no such pattern. Models, which agreed with sharing between unrelated individuals, nonetheless underestimated the out-of-frame TCR alpha sharing seen in monozygotic twins.

These data were likewise used in another study, on yellow fever vaccine responses in identical twins.

Sequenced input: memory (CD45RO+) T cells sorted from blood. J is TRBJ1-1 and V is TRBV7-9; D call uncertain. The sequence came from a woman younger than 35 in good health. The CDR3 DNA sequence: TGTGCCAGCAGCTTAATGGGCCGAAAGAATACTGAAGCTTTCTTT. Its protein is CASSLMGRKNTEAFF. The variable domain in full, completed from reference TRBV7-9 and TRBJ1-1, reads DTGVSQNPRHKITKRGQNVTFRCDPISEHNRLYWYRQTLGQGPEFLTYFQNEAQLEKSRLLSDRFSAERPKGSFSTLEIQRTEQGDSAMYLCASSLMGRKNTEAFFGQGTRLTVV.